This TCR beta chain was identified in a study of cytomegalovirus exposure and HLA in healthy donors. General study results and limits: Within a later analysis, the majority of CMV-associated TCR beta chains appeared HLA-restricted.

PCR employed 60 Vbeta and 13 Jbeta primers. Assay used: immunoSEQ multiplex PCR; TCRdb lists only in-frame clones, some missing. In the table there are around 150,000 clones, around 74% of which are singletons. This clone was found once. What it recognizes is unknown. Germline loops: CDR1 MNHNS, CDR2 SASEGT. This CDR3 region has 15 residues. This chain uses TRBV6-1 with TRBJ2-5, with 12 bases aligning to TRBD2. TRBJ2-7 explains the end of the DNA better; the J call may be wrong. The origin of this receptor is a man in his forties or fifties in good health and CMV-seropositive. Specimen: PBMCs. CDR3 DNA: TGTGCCAGCAGTTCCCTAGCGGGAGGGCCGTACGAGCAGTACTTC. Its protein is CASSSLAGGPYEQYF.